The clone carrying this TCR beta chain showed up many times. The data belong to a study of read filtering for tumor transcriptome and immune sequencing. Study background: Per sample, TCR-region reads ranged about 4 to 11 million by IR-seq, roughly 85 to 1273 by RNA-seq.

The CDR3 totals 15 residues. Per germline, CDR1 LGHNA and CDR2 YNFKEQ. V dropped 4 bases and J dropped 2; count of bases not matched to a gene: 4. Molecular barcoded adaptors covering alpha/delta and beta/gamma chains were used on roughly 400 ng RNA. From the reads, TCRdb called clonotypes with MiXCR, one entry per CDR3 protein. Of 75,000 to 95,000 distinct CDR3 sequences detected, about 22% appear once; the ten largest clones hold roughly an eighth. This chain joins TRBV4-2 and TRBJ2-7, with TRBD2 matching over 11 bases. The sample was a population of CD138-negative cells sorted from bone marrow. The TCR comes from a donor aged 40 or older with multiple myeloma. CDR3 bases: TGTGCCAGCAGCCCGCTAGCGGGGGGAACCTACGAGCAGTACTTC. It specifies CASSPLAGGTYEQYF.